This is a list of T cell receptor beta chains from one sample in a study of T cell responses to AZD1222 COVID-19 vaccine. Using immunoSEQ multiplex PCR, the repertoire was profiled, and TCRdb retains in-frame clones only, with some absent. The sample includes 150,000 to 180,000 clones, 90% of them seen just once. Sequences were derived from peripheral blood, sampled on day 0 of AZD1222 vaccination. Receptors were obtained from an adult in good health. CDR3s include the opening cysteine and the closing phenylalanine or tryptophan. The D gene is left open where the match is weak. The size of a clone is reported for some rows only, either as once, few or many, or as a class for expanded clones.

clone size: .; V gene: TRBV5-1; D gene: .; J gene: TRBJ1-1; CDR3 DNA: TGCGCCAGCAGTAATACGGGACGGACGAACACTGAAGCTTTCTTT; CDR3 protein: CASSNTGRTNTEAFF
clone size: .; V gene: TRBV27; D gene: .; J gene: TRBJ1-5; CDR3 DNA: TGTGCCAGCAGCCTACAGGTCGGCAATCAGCCCCAGCATTTT; CDR3 protein: CASSLQVGNQPQHF
clone size: .; V gene: TRBV3-1/TRBV3-2; D gene: .; J gene: TRBJ2-2; CDR3 DNA: TGTGCCAGCAGCCAAGATACCCCCATCCGCGGGACAGCGAACACCGGGGAGCTGTTTTTT; CDR3 protein: CASSQDTPIRGTANTGELFF
clone size: .; V gene: TRBV3-1/TRBV3-2; D gene: TRBD1; J gene: TRBJ2-7; CDR3 DNA: TGTGCCAGCAGCCAAACAGGGGCTGAATACGAGCAGTACTTC; CDR3 protein: CASSQTGAEYEQYF
clone size: .; V gene: TRBV28; D gene: .; J gene: TRBJ2-6; CDR3 DNA: TGTGCCAGCAGTTTACAGGGATCTGGGGCCAACGTCCTGACTTTC; CDR3 protein: CASSLQGSGANVLTF
clone size: .; V gene: TRBV7-3; D gene: .; J gene: TRBJ2-7; CDR3 DNA: TGTGCCAGCAGCTTAAGCAGGGGCTCCTACGAGCAGTACTTC; CDR3 protein: CASSLSRGSYEQYF
clone size: .; V gene: TRBV19; D gene: TRBD1; J gene: TRBJ1-5; CDR3 DNA: TGTGCCAGTAGTATCGGGACAGTAAGCAATCAGCCCCAGCATTTT; CDR3 protein: CASSIGTVSNQPQHF
clone size: once; V gene: TRBV28; D gene: .; J gene: TRBJ1-2; CDR3 DNA: TGTGCCAGCAGTCCAGGGGATGGCTACACCTTC; CDR3 protein: CASSPGDGYTF
clone size: .; V gene: TRBV25-1; D gene: .; J gene: TRBJ2-6; CDR3 DNA: TGTGCCAGCAGTGAATTAGGGCAGGGGACCTCTGGGGCCAACGTCCTGACTTTC; CDR3 protein: CASSELGQGTSGANVLTF
clone size: .; V gene: TRBV10-3; D gene: .; J gene: TRBJ1-3; CDR3 DNA: TGTGCCATGGGGGGAAGGGATGGAAACACCATATATTTT; CDR3 protein: CAMGGRDGNTIYF
clone size: .; V gene: TRBV21-1; D gene: .; J gene: TRBJ1-5; CDR3 DNA: TGTGCCAGCAGCAAAGGTGGGCAGGGCTGGTGCAATCAGCCCCAGCATTTT; CDR3 protein: CASSKGGQGWCNQPQHF
clone size: few; V gene: TRBV5-5; D gene: TRBD1; J gene: TRBJ1-2; CDR3 DNA: TGTGCCAGCAGCTTGCGCAGGGATTCAGGGGGCTATGGCTACACCTTC; CDR3 protein: CASSLRRDSGGYGYTF
clone size: .; V gene: TRBV5-6; D gene: .; J gene: TRBJ2-7; CDR3 DNA: TGTGCCAGCAGCTTCGCAGGAGGCTTCTACGAGCAGTACTTC; CDR3 protein: CASSFAGGFYEQYF
clone size: .; V gene: TRBV18; D gene: TRBD1; J gene: TRBJ1-3; CDR3 DNA: TGTGCCAGCTCACCACCGACAGGGACAGGAACCACCATATATTTT; CDR3 protein: CASSPPTGTGTTIYF
clone size: .; V gene: TRBV18; D gene: .; J gene: TRBJ1-4; CDR3 DNA: TGTGCCAGCTCACCACAGGGGACTAATGAAAAACTGTTTTTT; CDR3 protein: CASSPQGTNEKLFF
clone size: .; V gene: TRBV12-3/TRBV12-4; D gene: .; J gene: TRBJ1-5; CDR3 DNA: TGTGCCAGCAGTTGGGATCAGCCCCAGCATTTT; CDR3 protein: CASSWDQPQHF
clone size: .; V gene: TRBV30; D gene: .; J gene: TRBJ1-5; CDR3 DNA: TGTGCCTGGAGTGTACTGGGGTCGGGCAATCAGCCCCAGCATTTT; CDR3 protein: CAWSVLGSGNQPQHF
clone size: .; V gene: TRBV24-1; D gene: .; J gene: TRBJ2-7; CDR3 DNA: TGTGCCACCAGTGATTCGGGCAGGGGTACTTCCTACGAGCAGTACTTC; CDR3 protein: CATSDSGRGTSYEQYF
clone size: .; V gene: TRBV5-4; D gene: .; J gene: TRBJ1-2; CDR3 DNA: TGTGCCAGCAGCTTGGAGGTAGACTATGGCTACACCTTC; CDR3 protein: CASSLEVDYGYTF
clone size: .; V gene: TRBV3-1/TRBV3-2; D gene: TRBD2; J gene: TRBJ2-2; CDR3 DNA: TGTGCCAGCAGCCGGACTAGCGGGAGGGGGGAGCTGTTTTTT; CDR3 protein: CASSRTSGRGELFF
clone size: .; V gene: TRBV20-1; D gene: .; J gene: TRBJ1-2; CDR3 DNA: TGCAGTGCTAGTTTCAGGGGAGCTAACTATGGCTACACCTTC; CDR3 protein: CSASFRGANYGYTF
clone size: .; V gene: TRBV14; D gene: .; J gene: TRBJ1-6; CDR3 DNA: TGTGCCAGCAGCCAAGAGGTGCGCAATTCACCCCTCCACTTT; CDR3 protein: CASSQEVRNSPLHF
clone size: .; V gene: TRBV19; D gene: .; J gene: TRBJ1-5; CDR3 DNA: TGTGCCAGTAGTACAGCGGCGGGGGAGATACCCCAGCATTTT; CDR3 protein: CASSTAAGEIPQHF
clone size: .; V gene: TRBV18; D gene: .; J gene: TRBJ2-1; CDR3 DNA: TGTGCCAGCTCACCACCGGACAGCTTTAGGAACAATGAGCAGTTCTTC; CDR3 protein: CASSPPDSFRNNEQFF
clone size: .; V gene: TRBV5-1; D gene: .; J gene: TRBJ1-2; CDR3 DNA: TGCGCCAGCAGCTTGGAGGGGACCGCCGACGGCTACACCTTC; CDR3 protein: CASSLEGTADGYTF
clone size: .; V gene: TRBV28; D gene: .; J gene: TRBJ2-7; CDR3 DNA: TGTGCCAGCAGTTTAACAGGGAGGTACGAGCAGTACTTC; CDR3 protein: CASSLTGRYEQYF
clone size: .; V gene: TRBV12-5; D gene: TRBD2; J gene: TRBJ2-1; CDR3 DNA: TGTGCTAGTGGTTTGGTATCTCGGGGGGGACTCAATGAGCAGTTCTTC; CDR3 protein: CASGLVSRGGLNEQFF
clone size: .; V gene: TRBV30; D gene: TRBD1; J gene: TRBJ1-2; CDR3 DNA: TGTGCCTGGAGTGTTCCCCGTGGAGGGGGCAGCGATGGCTACACCTTC; CDR3 protein: CAWSVPRGGGSDGYTF
clone size: .; V gene: TRBV9; D gene: TRBD1; J gene: TRBJ1-1; CDR3 DNA: TGTGCCAGCAGCGTTGCCCCGGGACAGATTATGGCGAACACTGAAGCTTTCTTT; CDR3 protein: CASSVAPGQIMANTEAFF
clone size: .; V gene: TRBV10-1; D gene: TRBD1; J gene: TRBJ1-2; CDR3 DNA: TGCGCCAGCACACACCGTGGACAGGGGGACGTCTATGGCTACACCTTC; CDR3 protein: CASTHRGQGDVYGYTF
clone size: .; V gene: TRBV10-3; D gene: .; J gene: TRBJ1-2; CDR3 DNA: TGTGCCATCAGGGCTGGGGGCTATGGCTACACCTTC; CDR3 protein: CAIRAGGYGYTF
clone size: .; V gene: TRBV7-3; D gene: TRBD1; J gene: TRBJ2-5; CDR3 DNA: TGTGCCAGCAGCTCCGGGACAGCCCAAGAGACCCAGTACTTC; CDR3 protein: CASSSGTAQETQYF
clone size: .; V gene: TRBV24-1; D gene: TRBD1; J gene: TRBJ1-2; CDR3 DNA: TGTGCCACCAGTGACCCCGGGACAGCTAATGGCTACACCTTC; CDR3 protein: CATSDPGTANGYTF
clone size: .; V gene: TRBV4-1; D gene: TRBD2; J gene: TRBJ2-3; CDR3 DNA: TGCGCCAGCAGCCAAGGACTAGCGGACACAGATACGCAGTATTTT; CDR3 protein: CASSQGLADTDTQYF
clone size: .; V gene: TRBV11-2; D gene: .; J gene: TRBJ1-2; CDR3 DNA: TGTGCCAGCAGCCGCGGCGGGGTTAACTATGGCTACACCTTC; CDR3 protein: CASSRGGVNYGYTF
clone size: once; V gene: TRBV29-1; D gene: .; J gene: TRBJ1-1; CDR3 DNA: TGCAGCGTTGAAGATCGGAACAGGGCATACACTGAAGCTTTCTTT; CDR3 protein: CSVEDRNRAYTEAFF
clone size: .; V gene: TRBV13; D gene: TRBD2; J gene: TRBJ2-5; CDR3 DNA: TGTGCCAGCAGCTTAGGCCTGTGGCGGGGGCAAGAGACCCAGTACTTC; CDR3 protein: CASSLGLWRGQETQYF
clone size: .; V gene: TRBV27; D gene: .; J gene: TRBJ2-2; CDR3 DNA: TGTGCCAGCAGTTTCTTAGCCGGGGAGCTGTTTTTT; CDR3 protein: CASSFLAGELFF
clone size: .; V gene: TRBV6-1; D gene: .; J gene: TRBJ1-5; CDR3 DNA: TGTGCCAGCAGTGAGACAGTACTGGGGCCCCAGCATTTT; CDR3 protein: CASSETVLGPQHF
clone size: .; V gene: TRBV7-3; D gene: .; J gene: TRBJ1-2; CDR3 DNA: TGTGCCAGCAGCTTAGGCGGGACGGAGTATGGCTACACCTTC; CDR3 protein: CASSLGGTEYGYTF
clone size: .; V gene: TRBV3-1/TRBV3-2; D gene: TRBD2; J gene: TRBJ2-3; CDR3 DNA: TGTGCCACCGGTCCGACTAGCGGGTCTCGCACAGATACGCAGTATTTT; CDR3 protein: CATGPTSGSRTDTQYF
clone size: .; V gene: TRBV28; D gene: .; J gene: TRBJ2-6; CDR3 DNA: TGTGCCAGCAGCTCAGGGGCCAACGTCCTGACTTTC; CDR3 protein: CASSSGANVLTF
clone size: .; V gene: TRBV27; D gene: .; J gene: TRBJ1-1; CDR3 DNA: TGTGCCAGCAGGTACGCGGGGAACACTGAAGCTTTCTTT; CDR3 protein: CASRYAGNTEAFF
clone size: .; V gene: TRBV7-3; D gene: .; J gene: TRBJ1-6; CDR3 DNA: TGTGCCAGCAGCACTACGCCCGATTCACCCCTCCACTTT; CDR3 protein: CASSTTPDSPLHF
clone size: once; V gene: TRBV30; D gene: .; J gene: TRBJ1-2; CDR3 DNA: TGTGCCTGGCAACAGGGAAACTATGGCTACACCTTC; CDR3 protein: CAWQQGNYGYTF
clone size: .; V gene: TRBV7-9; D gene: .; J gene: TRBJ1-4; CDR3 DNA: TGTGCCAGCAGCCCGGGGGGGATTAATGAAAAACTGTTTTTT; CDR3 protein: CASSPGGINEKLFF
clone size: once; V gene: TRBV7-2; D gene: .; J gene: TRBJ1-3; CDR3 DNA: TGTGCCAGCAGCTTCACACGGGGGTCTGGAAACACCATATATTTT; CDR3 protein: CASSFTRGSGNTIYF
clone size: .; V gene: TRBV20-1; D gene: .; J gene: TRBJ1-1; CDR3 DNA: TGCAGCGCCTGGCAGAACACTGAAGCTTTCTTT; CDR3 protein: CSAWQNTEAFF
clone size: .; V gene: TRBV9; D gene: .; J gene: TRBJ1-6; CDR3 DNA: TGTGCCAGCAGCGTCTTAGCCAGCCTAAATTCACCCCTCCACTTT; CDR3 protein: CASSVLASLNSPLHF
clone size: .; V gene: TRBV5-1; D gene: .; J gene: TRBJ1-4; CDR3 DNA: TGCGCCAGCAGCGAGAGTGAAAAACTGTTTTTT; CDR3 protein: CASSESEKLFF
clone size: .; V gene: TRBV4-1; D gene: TRBD2; J gene: TRBJ2-7; CDR3 DNA: TGCGCCAGCAGCCAATATCTAGCGGGAGGAGCCTACGAGCAGTACTTC; CDR3 protein: CASSQYLAGGAYEQYF
clone size: .; V gene: TRBV21-1; D gene: .; J gene: TRBJ1-2; CDR3 DNA: TGTGCCAGCAGCAAAGATTACCGAGGAGGAGGCTACACCTTC; CDR3 protein: CASSKDYRGGGYTF
clone size: .; V gene: TRBV29-1; D gene: .; J gene: TRBJ2-1; CDR3 DNA: TGCAGCGTTGTGGGGAGTCTCCTCTACAATGAGCAGTTCTTC; CDR3 protein: CSVVGSLLYNEQFF
clone size: .; V gene: TRBV2; D gene: .; J gene: TRBJ1-1; CDR3 DNA: TGTGCCAGCAGCGGGGGTGCAGTGAACACTGAAGCTTTCTTT; CDR3 protein: CASSGGAVNTEAFF
clone size: .; V gene: TRBV5-1; D gene: .; J gene: TRBJ1-2; CDR3 DNA: TGCGCCAGCAGCTTGGACCTTGGCTATGGCTACACCTTC; CDR3 protein: CASSLDLGYGYTF